The sequence of this T cell receptor beta chain was determined in a study of beta chain features in type 1 diabetes. About the study: On cell yields, gender and age, patients and healthy donors were similar. In all, some 100,000,000 sorted cells from all samples were analyzed.

This clone was seen a handful of times. Its antigen is undetermined. V was cut by 6 bases and J by 2 bases, with 16 bases left in between. The length of the CDR3 is 15 residues. Per the germline V gene, CDR1 is SGHTA and CDR2 is FQGTGA. Whole-study results and caveats: Any role of HLA type in TCRB rearrangement remained unresolved here. Shorter TCRB CDR3s, moderately but significantly so, marked every one of the four CD4+ subsets in Type 1 diabetes patients. Patients' naive, central memory and regulatory TCRB repertoires appeared more alike than those of healthy donors.

The sequenced template was cDNA made from the entire isolated RNA. The method was immunoSEQ multiplex PCR; TCRdb's version includes in-frame clones alone and lacks a portion of them. The table lists 200,000 to 300,000 clones, approximately 20% of them singletons. Sequencing was performed on naive CD4+ T cells from blood. This rearrangement joins TRBV7-3 to TRBJ2-5; D is perhaps TRBD2 (5 bases). This receptor was obtained from a woman aged 40-49 years with type 1 diabetes. The CDR3: CASSLIPGWQETQYF. The CDR3 DNA is TGTGCCAGCAGTCTTATTCCGGGGTGGCAAGAGACCCAGTACTTC.